The next 16 T cell receptor beta chains were all read from a single sample in a study of blood T cell repertoires in COVID-19. Repertoires were generated with immunoSEQ multiplex PCR, while TCRdb's copy carries only in-frame clones and drops some. The sample comprises 50,000 or so clones, over 75% of which are singletons, and 6.5% rests with the top ten. The sample consisted of peripheral blood. The receptors originated from a man aged 45-65 years with active COVID-19.

The rearrangement joins TRBV5-1 to TRBJ2-5; tentative D call: TRBD1 (5 bases). V was pared by 0 bases and J by 1 base, with 13 bases between. Looked up from germline, CDR1 is SGHRS and CDR2 is YFSETQ. This CDR3 region has 16 residues. CDR3 amino acids: CASSLEVTGFQETQYF. The CDR3 region has the DNA TGCGCCAGCAGCTTGGAGGTAACAGGTTTCCAAGAGACCCAGTACTTC.

This clone was recorded a few times. The J gene is TRBJ1-2, the V gene TRBV11-2; unclear D gene. The germline gives CDR1 SGHAT, CDR2 FQNNGV. V dropped 1 base and J dropped 6 bases, with 9 bases sitting between them. The CDR3 has 13 amino acids. The CDR3 spells CASSLVVVDGYTF. The CDR3 DNA follows: TGTGCCAGCAGCTTAGTGGTAGTGGATGGCTACACCTTC. The whole variable domain, remainder taken from reference TRBV11-2 and TRBJ1-2, is EAGVAQSPRYKIIEKRQSVAFWCNPISGHATLYWYQQILGQGPKLLIQFQNNGVVDDSQLPKDRFSAERLKGVDSTLKIQPAKLEDSAVYLCASSLVVVDGYTFGSGTRLTVV.

The V gene is TRBV3-1 (or the pseudogene TRBV3-2), the J gene TRBJ1-6; TRBD1 is a possible D gene (5 bases). Trimming left V 8 bases short and J 6 bases short, with 11 bases between. The CDR3 has 13 amino acids. Germline lookup yields CDR1 LGHDT and CDR2 YNNKEL (reference sequence). Written as DNA, the CDR3 is TGTGCCAGCTTTGCTAGGGGTAATTCACCCCTCCACTTT. Its protein is CASFARGNSPLHF.

V usage is TRBV10-3 and J usage is TRBJ2-6, with 10 nucleotides matching TRBD1. Germline-derived CDR1 and CDR2 are ENHRY and SYGVKD. The ends lost 3 bases at V and 4 bases at J; junction bases unmatched: 9. This CDR3 is built from 18 residues. The CDR3 region is CAISDSLDRGAGANVLTF. CDR3 nucleotides: TGTGCCATCAGTGATTCGTTGGACAGGGGGGCCGGGGCCAACGTCCTGACTTTC.

This clone has more than one count but fewer than ten. The rearrangement joins TRBV11-2 to TRBJ2-1, with 11 positions matching TRBD2. CDR3 length: 15 residues. After removal of 6 bases from V and 8 bases from J, the junction contained 9 bases not matched to a gene. CDR1 and CDR2 (germline): SGHAT, FQNNGV. The CDR3 spells CASRRGTSGQDEQFF. DNA of the CDR3: TGTGCCAGCAGGCGGGGGACTAGCGGCCAGGATGAGCAGTTCTTC.

V gene TRBV5-1 combines with J gene TRBJ2-5; D is uncertain. CDR1 and CDR2 (germline): SGHRS, YFSETQ. Trimming pared 2 bases from V and 5 bases from J, leaving 16 bases between. CDR3 size: 15 residues. CDR3 coding DNA: TGCGCCAGCAGCTTAGCCTTAAGTACCCGGGAGACCCAGTACTTC. Its protein is CASSLALSTRETQYF.

The chain carries TRBV19 and TRBJ1-2; maybe TRBD1 (6 bases). The germline V gene encodes CDR1 LNHDA and CDR2 SQIVND (reference sequence). V shed 3 bases and J shed 5 bases, with 22 bases lying between them. The CDR3 is made up of 17 amino acids. In DNA, the CDR3 is TGTGCCAGTAGTATGTCTGGGGTACAGGGAATAGAGTATGGCTACACCTTC. As protein: CASSMSGVQGIEYGYTF.

In its sample, this clone was seen once. The CDR3 DNA follows: TGTGCCAGCAGTTATTCCGGGACAGGGCGAGAAAAACTGTTTTTT. Protein product: CASSYSGTGREKLFF. This sequence joins TRBV6-5 and TRBJ1-4, with TRBD1 matching over 9 bases. The J segment lost 8 bases and the V segment lost 3 bases, leaving 7 bases of the junction unmatched. The CDR3 loop spans 15 amino acids. Germline CDR1 reads MNHEY; CDR2 reads SVGAGI.

The rearrangement uses TRBV1 and TRBJ1-2. TRBV1 is a documented pseudogene. This CDR3 has 13 residues. The CDR3 DNA is TGCACCAGCAGCCAAGGATCGGGTCTGGGCTACACCTTC. Translated: CTSSQGSGLGYTF.

This chain uses TRBV5-1 with TRBJ2-5; 10 positions match TRBD2. CDR1 is SGHRS, CDR2 YFSETQ, per germline. This CDR3 spans 15 amino acids. J was trimmed by 5 bases and V by 2 bases; bases with no gene match: 6. The CDR3 reads CASSFPSGSEETQYF. The CDR3 DNA reads as TGCGCCAGCAGCTTCCCTAGCGGGAGTGAGGAGACCCAGTACTTC.

The chain recombines TRBV3-1 (or the pseudogene TRBV3-2) with TRBJ2-2; 8 nucleotides align to TRBD1. The CDR3 is made up of 15 amino acids. After removal of 5 bases from V and 7 bases from J, the junction contained 9 bases not matched to a gene. Germline V gene lookup returns CDR1 LGHDT and CDR2 YNNKEL (reference sequence). The DNA for the CDR3 is TGTGCCAGCAGCTCAAGACAGGGGCGTGACGGGGAGCTGTTTTTT. Residues: CASSSRQGRDGELFF.

The genes are TRBV2 and TRBJ1-5; D perhaps matches TRBD1 (5 bases). Deletions cut 7 bases from V and 2 bases from J, with 15 bases between. Germline-derived CDR1 and CDR2 are SNHLY and FYNNEI. The CDR3 spans 15 residues. The CDR3 reads CASKGGALGNQPQHF. In nucleotides, the CDR3 is TGTGCCAGCAAGGGTGGGGCCCTGGGCAATCAGCCCCAGCATTTT.

This sequence joins TRBV3-1 (or the pseudogene TRBV3-2) and TRBJ1-1; D may be TRBD1 (6 bases). The CDR3 covers 16 residues. The V end was cut by 0 bases, the J end by 4 bases, with 15 bases between. Germline CDR1 LGHDT, CDR2 YNNKEL (reference sequence). The DNA of the CDR3 is TGTGCCAGCAGCCAAGACCCCCTCGGGGGGCGCACTGAAGCTTTCTTT. This codes for CASSQDPLGGRTEAFF.

DNA for the CDR3: TGCGCCAGCAGCCAACCGGACAGGGAGAACACTGAAGCTTTCTTT. This translates into CASSQPDRENTEAFF. The chain recombines TRBV4-1 with TRBJ1-1, with 8 bases aligning to TRBD1. This CDR3 spans 15 amino acids. Germline CDR1 and CDR2: MGHRA and YSYEKL. V trimming: 2 bases; J trimming: 1 base; junction bases outside the gene matches: 3.

The J gene is TRBJ1-6, the V gene TRBV7-9; unclear D gene. The CDR3 has 13 residues. Germline V CDR1 and CDR2: SEHNR, FQNEAQ (reference sequence). V lost 0 bases and J lost 8, with 5 bases in between. CDR3 residues: CASSLAADSPLHF. As DNA, the CDR3 is TGTGCCAGCAGCTTAGCGGCGGATTCACCCCTCCACTTT. Full variable domain (remainder filled in from reference TRBV7-9 and TRBJ1-6): DTGVSQNPRHKITKRGQNVTFRCDPISEHNRLYWYRQTLGQGPEFLTYFQNEAQLEKSRLLSDRFSAERPKGSFSTLEIQRTEQGDSAMYLCASSLAADSPLHFGNGTRLTVT.

The chain carries TRBV7-2 and TRBJ2-3, with D possibly matching TRBD1 (6 bases). V lost 1 base, J lost 0 bases, and 8 bases lay in between. The germline gives CDR1 SGHTA, CDR2 FQGNSA. The CDR3 consists of 15 residues. Here the CDR3 reads CASSLGGRSTDTQYF. The CDR3 DNA reads as TGTGCCAGCAGCTTAGGGGGGCGGAGCACAGATACGCAGTATTTT.